A single sample is the source of the 13 T cell receptor beta chains below, sequenced in a study of blood T cells in healthy people across ages. For the second PCR, which ran for 7 to 11 cycles, a sample-barcoded 5' primer and a J-beta primer mix were used. TCRdb analysed the 5' RACE reads with MiXCR anew, one entry per CDR3 protein. Counted here are about 680,000 distinct CDR3 sequences, around 49% occurring once; the ten biggest clones make up 30% to 35%. Material for sequencing was blood. These receptors were taken from a woman in her sixties or seventies in good health.

This chain links TRBV29-1 with TRBJ2-1; D remains ambiguous. This CDR3 contains 11 residues. Germline values: CDR1 SQVTM, CDR2 ANQGSEA. V lost 7 bases and J lost 9, with 13 bases in between. The CDR3 spells CSGAPISEQFF. The CDR3 DNA follows: TGCAGCGGTGCTCCAATCAGTGAGCAGTTCTTC.

The rearrangement links TRBV12-5 to TRBJ2-1, with 9 bases identical to TRBD2. Germline loops: CDR1 LGHNT, CDR2 FRNRAP. The CDR3 loop spans 16 amino acids. Trimming at V came to 1 base and at J to 7 bases, leaving 8 bases not matched to a gene. The CDR3 DNA reads TGTGCTAGTGGTTTGGGATATAGCGGGAGTCGGAATGAGCAGTTCTTC. Amino acid sequence: CASGLGYSGSRNEQFF.

The chain carries TRBV29-1 and TRBJ2-1, with TRBD1 as a possible D gene (6 bases). Trimming left V 3 bases short and J 4 bases short, with 13 bases between. CDR1 is SQVTM, CDR2 ANQGSEA, per germline. CDR3 size: 14 residues. CDR3 sequence reads: CSVEGTRKYNEQFF. The CDR3 DNA sequence: TGCAGCGTTGAGGGGACAAGGAAATACAATGAGCAGTTCTTC.

The rearrangement links TRBV18 to TRBJ2-5, with D uncertain. Germline V gene data show CDR1 as KGHSH and CDR2 as LQKENI. V shed 5 bases and J shed 2 bases, with 9 bases lying between them. CDR3 length: 13 residues. For the CDR3, the DNA is TGTGCCAGCTCAGCGGTAAATCAAGAGACCCAGTACTTC. It codes for CASSAVNQETQYF.

This clonotype was seen only a few times. The V call is TRBV7-9, the J call TRBJ2-1; maybe TRBD2 (6 bases). The germline V gene encodes CDR1 SEHNR and CDR2 FQNEAQ (reference sequence). There are 13 residues in the CDR3. Trimming removed 7 bases from V and 8 bases from J, with 15 bases in between. The DNA of the CDR3 is TGTGCCAGCAACCTCGGGGGTTTAGATGAGCAGTTCTTC. It specifies CASNLGGLDEQFF.

The rearrangement links TRBV15 to TRBJ1-1; tentative D call: TRBD1 (5 bases). In germline, CDR1 is LNHNV, CDR2 YYDKDF (reference sequence). The V and J ends lost 5 bases and 3 bases respectively, with 16 bases between them. This CDR3 is built from 15 residues. CDR3 in amino acids: CATSPMGVGDTEAFF. As DNA, the CDR3 is TGTGCCACCAGCCCGATGGGCGTGGGGGACACTGAAGCTTTCTTT. The full variable domain, its missing parts supplied by reference TRBV15 and TRBJ1-1, is DAMVIQNPRYQVTQFGKPVTLSCSQTLNHNVMYWYQQKSSQAPKLLFHYYDKDFNNEADTPDNFQSRRPNTSFCFLDIRSPGLGDTAMYLCATSPMGVGDTEAFFGQGTRLTVV.

The CDR3 loop is CASSFTLGQGSSGANVLTF. Here the CDR3 DNA reads TGCGCCAGCAGCTTTACCTTGGGACAGGGGAGCTCTGGGGCCAACGTCCTGACTTTC. The V and J genes are TRBV5-1 and TRBJ2-6; 10 bases agree with TRBD1. CDR3 size: 19 residues. CDR1 is SGHRS and CDR2 is YFSETQ in the germline V gene. After removal of 2 bases from V and 0 bases from J, the junction contained 8 bases not matched to a gene.

Concerning this clonotype: At one boundary the junction diverges from the germline segment, which might be a read error. The CDR3 region is CSPSGRAGEQYF. In DNA, the CDR3 is TGCAGTCCTAGCGGGAGGGCCGGCGAGCAGTACTTC. The V call is TRBV20-1, the J call TRBJ2-7, with TRBD2 matching over 12 bases. The CDR3 runs 12 residues. CDR1 DFQATT and CDR2 SNEGSKA come from the germline V gene (reference sequence).

The sample holds a few counts of this clonotype. The V gene is TRBV7-2, the J gene TRBJ1-5; 9 positions agree with TRBD1. The CDR3 is 14 amino acids. V dropped 5 bases and J dropped 5; count of bases not matched to a gene: 4. The germline CDR1 and CDR2 sequences are SGHTA and FQGNSA. The CDR3 nucleotides read TGTGCCAGCAGCGCGGGACAGGGTTATCAGCCCCAGCATTTT. As protein: CASSAGQGYQPQHF.

The V and J genes are TRBV3-1 and TRBJ2-4; D remains unclear. The CDR3 loop spans 15 amino acids. The V end lost 0 bases, the J end lost 4 bases, and 10 bases lay between the germline ends. In germline, CDR1 is LGHDT, CDR2 YNNKEL (reference sequence). The CDR3 DNA follows: TGTGCCAGCAGCCAAGAAAGCGTATTAAAAAACATTCAGTACTTC. It specifies CASSQESVLKNIQYF. The full variable domain, rest sourced from reference TRBV3-1 and TRBJ2-4, is DTAVSQTPKYLVTQMGNDKSIKCEQNLGHDTMYWYKQDSKKFLKIMFSYNNKELIINETVPNRFSPKSPDKAHLNLHINSLELGDSAVYFCASSQESVLKNIQYFGAGTRLSVL.

The CDR3 loop is CASSSTGGWEQFF. CDR3 coding DNA: TGTGCCAGCAGCTCCACAGGGGGCTGGGAGCAGTTCTTC. The V and J genes are TRBV7-2 and TRBJ2-1; 9 bases are shared with TRBD1. The trim removed 4 bases at V and 10 bases at J, leaving 5 bases unmatched. From germline, CDR1 is SGHTA and CDR2 FQGNSA. This CDR3 comprises 13 residues.

This clonotype has a count of ten or more. The chain joins TRBV9 to TRBJ2-6, with D possibly being TRBD2 (5 bases). CDR1 is SGDLS, CDR2 YYNGEE, per germline. The germline V and J ends were trimmed by 0 bases and 4 bases, with 20 bases remaining between them. This CDR3 comprises 19 residues. The DNA of the CDR3 is TGTGCCAGCAGCGTAGTGGGAGCGGAGACCTCTGTAGGGGCCAACGTCCTGACTTTC. It yields the protein CASSVVGAETSVGANVLTF.

This sequence joins TRBV2 and TRBJ2-6; D is ambiguous. Trimming took 7 bases from V and 3 from J, leaving 10 bases between them. The V gene's germline CDR1 is SNHLY and CDR2 FYNNEI. This CDR3 spans 14 amino acids. The CDR3 spells CASTIVGGANVLTF. The CDR3 region has the DNA TGTGCCAGCACTATCGTTGGTGGGGCCAACGTCCTGACTTTC.